Below are 17 T cell receptor beta chains sequenced from a single sample in a study of T cell repertoires in cytomegalovirus infection (dated by TCRdb to about 2019). These reads were obtained on an Illumina HiSeq 1500. The public sequencing data were trimmed at Q25 with fastp and processed into clonotypes with MiXCR by TCRdb, which kept only in-frame beta chains. Every distinct CDR3 protein forms one entry, paired with its most common genes and DNA. This sample comprises 250,000 or so distinct CDR3 sequences, over 15% of them detected only once. The ten largest account for roughly 50% of the sample. What was sequenced was CD8+ T cells from PBMCs. The receptors originated from a human donor in good health (CMV status not recorded). Some clones in this sample may be carry-over from other donors' samples.

J is TRBJ2-5 and V is TRBV4-2, with D unresolved. V was cut by 0 bases and J by 1 base, with 9 bases left in between. Germline loops: CDR1 LGHNA, CDR2 YNFKEQ. The CDR3 has 15 amino acids. The CDR3 DNA is TGTGCCAGCAGCCAAGAATCGGGTGCCCAAGAGACCCAGTACTTC. Protein: CASSQESGAQETQYF.

This clonotype was counted many times. The rearrangement joins TRBV6-1 to TRBJ1-1; 8 positions agree with TRBD1. The CDR3 has 12 amino acids. Germline values: CDR1 MNHNS, CDR2 SASEGT. The V and J ends lost 5 bases and 7 bases, in that order; junction bases with no gene match: 3. The CDR3 DNA reads TGTGCCAGCAGTAGACAGGGGTTTGAAGCTTTCTTT. Protein sequence: CASSRQGFEAFF.

This clonotype has only a few counts. The chain carries TRBV5-4 and TRBJ2-6, with a weak D call TRBD2 (6 bases). V was cut by 3 bases and J by 4 bases, with 11 bases left in between. This CDR3 has 15 residues. Germline V gene data show CDR1 as SGHNT and CDR2 as YYREEE (reference sequence). Here the CDR3 DNA reads TGTGCCAGCAGCTCCTGGGGGGACGGGGCCAACGTCCTGACTTTC. It translates to CASSSWGDGANVLTF.

As for this clonotype: An end of the junction does not agree with germline; a read error may underlie this. The rearrangement links TRBV7-6 to TRBJ2-3; 7 bases align to TRBD2. Germline CDR1 reads SGHVS; CDR2 reads FNYEAQ. This CDR3 has 15 residues. The CDR3 here is CVSSLLGGSADTQYF. CDR3 DNA sequence: TGTGTCAGCAGCTTGTTGGGGGGGTCCGCGGATACGCAGTATTTT.

This clonotype occurred a few times. The CDR3 sequence is CSVELTKTGDDSYEQYF. The CDR3 DNA is TGCAGCGTTGAATTGACGAAGACAGGGGACGATTCCTACGAGCAGTACTTC. The V gene is TRBV29-1, the J gene TRBJ2-7; 8 bases are shared with TRBD1. Germline V lookup: CDR1 SQVTM, CDR2 ANQGSEA. The CDR3 runs to 17 residues. V trimming: 2 bases; J trimming: 1 base; junction bases outside the gene matches: 13.

The table lists this clonotype with a few counts. The chain links TRBV10-3 to TRBJ2-7, with unresolved D. There are 14 residues in the CDR3. The germline V and J ends were trimmed by 2 bases and 2 bases, with 10 bases remaining between them. Germline CDR1 is ENHRY and CDR2 is SYGVKD. CDR3 loop: CAISETRNPYEQYF. CDR3 DNA: TGTGCCATCAGTGAGACAAGAAATCCCTACGAGCAGTACTTC.

The rearrangement uses TRBV7-9 and TRBJ2-7; D may be TRBD1 (5 bases). There are 14 residues in the CDR3. The germline V and J ends were trimmed by 5 bases and 3 bases, with 14 bases remaining between them. Germline CDR1 reads SEHNR; CDR2 reads FQNEAQ (reference sequence). The CDR3: CASSTDSRRYEQYF. The CDR3 DNA follows: TGTGCCAGCAGCACTGACAGCAGACGCTACGAGCAGTACTTC.

The chain uses TRBV29-1 and TRBJ1-2; possible D gene TRBD1, 5 bases. The CDR3 loop spans 13 amino acids. Between the trimmed V and J ends, which lost 1 base and 4 bases, there was a span of 10 bases. The germline V gene encodes CDR1 SQVTM and CDR2 ANQGSEA. The CDR3 nucleotides read TGCAGCGTTGAAGGGTTAGGGACCTATGGCTACACCTTC. Translation gives CSVEGLGTYGYTF. Using reference TRBV29-1 and TRBJ1-2 for the parts outside the CDR3, the full variable domain is SAVISQKPSRDICQRGTSLTIQCQVDSQVTMMFWYRQQPGQSLTLIATANQGSEATYESGFVIDKFPISRPNLTFSTLTVSNMSPEDSSIYLCSVEGLGTYGYTFGSGTRLTVV.

The chain is built from TRBV20-1 and TRBJ2-7; D is ambiguous. V shed 1 base and J shed 2 bases, with 15 bases lying between them. This CDR3 region has 15 residues. Germline-derived CDR1 and CDR2 are DFQATT and SNEGSKA (reference sequence). The CDR3 region has the DNA TGCAGTGCTAGAGGTCACCCACTTTCCCCCTACGAGCAGTACTTC. Its translation is CSARGHPLSPYEQYF.

The chain combines TRBV6-6 with TRBJ2-1; 12 nucleotides agree with TRBD2. CDR1 is MNHNY and CDR2 is SVGAGI in the germline V gene (reference sequence). The CDR3 is 15 residues long. The V segment lost 2 bases and the J segment 8 bases; nucleotides outside the gene matches: 4. CDR3 protein: CASSYASGGAYEQFF. The CDR3 DNA follows: TGTGCCAGCAGTTACGCTAGCGGGGGGGCGTATGAGCAGTTCTTC.

The V gene is TRBV27, the J gene TRBJ1-1; a possible D gene is TRBD1 (6 bases). The ends were cut back, 1 base at V and 0 bases at J, with 9 bases in the middle. Germline V gene data show CDR1 as MNHEY and CDR2 as SMNVEV (reference sequence). There are 15 residues in the CDR3. This CDR3 reads CASSLFGTMNTEAFF. The CDR3 nucleotides read TGTGCCAGCAGTTTATTTGGGACAATGAACACTGAAGCTTTCTTT.

The V call is TRBV28, the J call TRBJ2-5; D is possibly TRBD2 (6 bases). Germline V CDR1 and CDR2: MDHEN, SYDVKM. The CDR3 sequence is 16 residues long. Trimming removed 4 bases from V and 4 bases from J, with 19 bases in between. CDR3 sequence: CASSSRGTRTPETQYF. In nucleotides, the CDR3 is TGTGCCAGCAGTTCCCGGGGGACGAGAACGCCAGAGACCCAGTACTTC.

There are a few counts of this clonotype. The chain couples TRBV20-1 to TRBJ2-7; 11 bases map to TRBD2. This CDR3 contains 18 residues. With 0 bases clipped from V and 3 bases from J, the junction kept 13 bases outside the gene matches. CDR1 and CDR2 from the germline V gene are DFQATT and SNEGSKA (reference sequence). The CDR3 sequence: CSARDWASGGTENYEQYF. The DNA for the CDR3 is TGCAGTGCTAGAGATTGGGCTAGCGGGGGGACAGAAAACTACGAGCAGTACTTC.

The rearrangement joins TRBV20-1 to TRBJ1-1, with TRBD1 matching 8 bases. V trimming: 5 bases; J trimming: 1 base; junction bases outside the gene matches: 3. The CDR3 contains 13 residues. CDR1 is DFQATT and CDR2 is SNEGSKA in the germline V gene (reference sequence). In DNA, the CDR3 is TGCAGTGCTTTTGGACAGGGGAACACTGAAGCTTTCTTT. Amino acid sequence: CSAFGQGNTEAFF.

The rearrangement links TRBV28 to TRBJ2-7, with 8 nucleotides matching TRBD1. This CDR3 has 16 amino acids. V was pared by 6 bases and J by 0 bases, with 10 bases of the junction left unmatched. The V gene's germline CDR1 is MDHEN and CDR2 SYDVKM. The CDR3 DNA reads TGTGCCAGCAGACGGCCCGGACAGGGCTTCTCCTACGAGCAGTACTTC. This sequence encodes CASRRPGQGFSYEQYF.

This sequence joins TRBV14 and TRBJ2-7; tentatively, D is TRBD2 (6 bases). The CDR3 is made up of 15 amino acids. The ends were cut back, 4 bases at V and 3 bases at J, with 16 bases in the middle. Germline V gene data show CDR1 as SGHDN and CDR2 as FVKESK. The CDR3 sequence: CASSLGPSGGYEQYF. DNA for the CDR3: TGTGCCAGCAGCCTCGGACCATCCGGGGGCTACGAGCAGTACTTC. The whole variable domain, remainder taken from reference TRBV14 and TRBJ2-7, is EAGVTQFPSHSVIEKGQTVTLRCDPISGHDNLYWYRRVMGKEIKFLLHFVKESKQDESGMPNNRFLAERTGGTYSTLKVQPAELEDSGVYFCASSLGPSGGYEQYFGPGTRLTVT.

This chain uses TRBV5-1 with TRBJ2-4; D call uncertain. Deletions cut 3 bases from V and 1 base from J, with 11 bases between. This CDR3 has 15 residues. Germline-derived CDR1 and CDR2 are SGHRS and YFSETQ. For the CDR3, the DNA is TGCGCCAGCAGCTCGGGCGCTCGGGCCAAAAACATTCAGTACTTC. Protein product: CASSSGARAKNIQYF.